These 10 T cell receptor beta chains were all obtained from the same sample, sequenced in a study of CD8+CD57+ T cells in acquired aplastic anemia. Genomic DNA constituted the template upon which TCR beta VDJ and CDR3 profiling was performed. TCRdb re-derived calls from the reads in MiXCR, one entry per CDR3 protein. The sample contains around 130,000 distinct CDR3 sequences, over 45% of which appear only once. The sample consisted of sorted CD4+, CD8+, or CD8+CD57+ T cells (not recorded which) from PBMCs. The origin of the receptors is a human donor in good health, serving as a control.

This clonotype came up many times. The V and J genes are TRBV6-1 and TRBJ2-3; 7 bases line up with TRBD1. The CDR3 covers 14 residues. Germline V gene lookup returns CDR1 MNHNS and CDR2 SASEGT. The J segment lost 3 bases and the V segment lost 8 bases, leaving 8 bases of the junction unmatched. The CDR3 reads CASGDRAGTDTQYF. The CDR3 bases are TGTGCCAGCGGAGACAGGGCAGGAACAGATACGCAGTATTTT.

The table lists this clonotype with many counts. The rearrangement links TRBV9 to TRBJ1-4; possible D gene TRBD1, 6 bases. This CDR3 is built from 20 residues. Trimming shortened V by 3 bases and J by 4 bases, and 28 bases separated the two germline ends. Germline CDR1 reads SGDLS; CDR2 reads YYNGEE. CDR3 amino acids: CASSERPGTSRLRGNEKLFF. In DNA, the CDR3 is TGTGCCAGCAGCGAGAGGCCCGGGACATCCCGTTTGAGGGGTAATGAAAAACTGTTTTTT.

This clonotype was detected many times. J is TRBJ2-1 and V is TRBV7-2; unclear D gene. The CDR3 runs to 14 residues. CDR1 and CDR2 from the germline V gene are SGHTA and FQGNSA. The ends were cut back, 0 bases at V and 8 bases at J, with 11 bases in the middle. CDR3 sequence: CASSLARYGDEQFF. The CDR3 coding sequence is TGTGCCAGCAGCTTAGCGCGGTATGGGGATGAGCAGTTCTTC.

The chain recombines TRBV12-3 or TRBV12-4 with TRBJ2-5; 8 bases fit TRBD2. This CDR3 is built from 19 residues. With 6 bases clipped from V and 1 base from J, the junction kept 19 bases outside the gene matches. The CDR3 DNA is TGTGCCAGCAGCCCCGTTGGGAAGTGGGCGGGGGGCCTCCAAGAGACCCAGTACTTC. Protein: CASSPVGKWAGGLQETQYF.

This clonotype appeared many times. CDR3 in DNA: TGTGCCAGTAGTGACCGGGACAGGGACCCCTATGGCTACACCTTC. It codes for CASSDRDRDPYGYTF. V and J are TRBV19 and TRBJ1-2, with 9 bases identical to TRBD1. With V trimmed by 5 bases and J by 4 bases, 8 bases remained unmatched. Germline V gene data show CDR1 as LNHDA and CDR2 as SQIVND (reference sequence). There are 15 residues in the CDR3.

This clonotype was recorded at least ten times. The chain links TRBV20-1 to TRBJ1-5, with D maybe TRBD1 (5 bases). CDR1 and CDR2 from the germline V gene are DFQATT and SNEGSKA (reference sequence). The CDR3 consists of 21 residues. V was trimmed by 1 base and J by 4 bases, leaving 32 bases between them. The chain's CDR3 is CSARVVIGRGEEGRDNQPQHF. DNA for the CDR3: TGCAGTGCTAGAGTTGTTATCGGGCGTGGAGAGGAAGGCAGGGATAATCAGCCCCAGCATTTT.

Comment on this clonotype: This could be a read error, since a much larger clone is one nucleotide away. This chain connects TRBV20-1 to TRBJ1-2, with 8 bases fitting TRBD1. This CDR3 has 14 amino acids. Looked up from germline, CDR1 is DFQATT and CDR2 is SNEGSKA (reference sequence). CDR3 in DNA: TGCGGTGCCCCGGAGACAGGGGTTAACTATGGCTACACCTTC. Residues: CGAPETGVNYGYTF.

This clonotype was detected ten times or more. This rearrangement joins TRBV2 to TRBJ2-7; weak D call: TRBD1 (5 bases). The CDR3 consists of 14 residues. V shed 4 bases and J shed 3 bases, with 13 bases lying between them. Germline lookup yields CDR1 SNHLY and CDR2 FYNNEI. CDR3 in amino acids: CASSVDQGNYEQYF. The CDR3 DNA follows: TGTGCCAGCAGTGTAGATCAGGGTAACTACGAGCAGTACTTC.

The chain has TRBV10-3 and TRBJ2-5; 8 positions agree with TRBD2. Germline CDR1 ENHRY, CDR2 SYGVKD. Trimming removed 0 bases from V and 9 bases from J; junction bases left unmatched: 6. The CDR3 sequence is 14 residues long. CDR3 sequence reads: CAISESSGGRAQYF. The CDR3 coding sequence is TGTGCCATCAGTGAGTCCTCGGGGGGGCGGGCCCAGTACTTC.

This clonotype was recorded many times. This rearrangement joins TRBV3-1 to TRBJ1-6; the D gene is possibly TRBD1 (5 bases). Per germline, CDR1 LGHDT and CDR2 YNNKEL (reference sequence). The CDR3 sequence is 14 residues long. V was trimmed by 0 bases and J by 13 bases, leaving 13 bases between them. The DNA for the CDR3 is TGTGCCAGCAGCCAAGATCAGAGTCGGGGCCCCCTCCACTTT. It codes for CASSQDQSRGPLHF.